The next 25 T cell receptor beta chains were all read from a single sample in a study of cytomegalovirus exposure and HLA in healthy donors. Clones were sequenced by immunoSEQ multiplex PCR, and TCRdb holds only the in-frame ones, with some missing. The sample contains about 360,000 clones, around 86% of which appear only once. Sequencing input: PBMCs. The source of these receptors is a woman aged 18-35 years in good health and CMV-seronegative.

The chain has TRBV28 and TRBJ1-2; 8 bases match TRBD1. Looked up from germline, CDR1 is MDHEN and CDR2 is SYDVKM. V gave up 3 bases and J gave up 2 bases; unmatched junction bases: 2. This CDR3 comprises 14 residues. CDR3 nucleotide sequence: TGTGCCAGCAGTTTGCGGACAGGGAACTATGGCTACACCTTC. Residues: CASSLRTGNYGYTF.

A single count supports this clone. This chain links TRBV4-1 with TRBJ2-1; 7 bases are a match to TRBD2. This CDR3 is built from 16 residues. V shed 0 bases, J shed 5 bases, and the junction held 7 bases outside the gene matches. Germline V gene data show CDR1 as MGHRA and CDR2 as YSYEKL. The CDR3: CASSQEAGLPHNEQFF. CDR3 DNA: TGCGCCAGCAGCCAAGAAGCGGGGCTTCCCCACAATGAGCAGTTCTTC.

This clone was found once. The J gene is TRBJ2-7, the V gene TRBV4-2; TRBD2 matches 9 bases. The V gene end was trimmed by 2 bases and the J gene end by 0 bases; junction bases not matched to a gene: 5. Germline V gene sequence: CDR1 LGHNA, CDR2 YNFKEQ. The CDR3 has 16 amino acids. The CDR3 nucleotides read TGTGCCAGCAGCCAATATAGCGGGAGTAGCTCCTACGAGCAGTACTTC. Protein product: CASSQYSGSSSYEQYF.

This chain uses TRBV6-1 with TRBJ2-1, with TRBD1 matching 8 bases. Trimming cost V 2 bases and J 6 bases; bases outside gene matches: 3. Germline V gives CDR1 MNHNS, CDR2 SASEGT. The CDR3 has 14 residues. CDR3 coding DNA: TGTGCCAGCAGTGAACTACAGGGGGGCAATGAGCAGTTCTTC. This translates into CASSELQGGNEQFF.

The chain carries TRBV6-5 and TRBJ1-1; no reliable D call. This CDR3 has 15 residues. Germline V gene data show CDR1 as MNHEY and CDR2 as SVGAGI. Trimming left V 0 bases short and J 1 base short, with 9 bases between. The CDR3 DNA sequence: TGTGCCAGCAGTTACTCGAAGGGAGGGAACACTGAAGCTTTCTTT. Translated, it gives CASSYSKGGNTEAFF.

This chain links TRBV5-1 with TRBJ2-2; D not resolved. Germline CDR1 is SGHRS and CDR2 is YFSETQ. V was trimmed by 5 bases and J by 4 bases, leaving 15 bases between them. The CDR3 runs to 15 residues. CDR3 region: CASSGQLGLTGELFF. In DNA, the CDR3 is TGCGCCAGCAGTGGGCAATTGGGCCTCACCGGGGAGCTGTTTTTT.

The chain carries TRBV27 and TRBJ1-5, with TRBD1 matching 7 bases. V shed 4 bases and J 4 bases; nucleotides not matched to a gene: 7. The CDR3 loop spans 15 amino acids. Germline CDR1 is MNHEY and CDR2 is SMNVEV (reference sequence). The CDR3 loop reads CASSSSGTANQPQHF. The CDR3 bases are TGTGCCAGCAGTTCATCCGGGACAGCAAATCAGCCCCAGCATTTT.

This clone came up once. V and J are TRBV21-1 and TRBJ1-5. TRBV21-1 is given as a pseudogene. This CDR3 is built from 17 residues. The CDR3, as DNA: TGTGCCAGCAGCAATGGGGGGTTCGGTTTTAGGAATCAGCCCCAGCATTTT. It is translated as CASSNGGFGFRNQPQHF.

The V and J genes are TRBV6-4 and TRBJ1-2; a possible D gene is TRBD1 (6 bases). The CDR3 totals 12 residues. V shed 11 bases and J shed 6 bases, with 16 bases lying between them. The germline gives CDR1 MRHNA, CDR2 SNTAGT. The CDR3 sequence is CAGEGGLDGYTF. CDR3 in DNA: TGTGCCGGGGAGGGGGGATTGGATGGCTACACCTTC.

This clone has only one observation. The CDR3 loop is CASSLLGQGADEAFF. CDR3 DNA sequence: TGCGCCAGCAGCTTGTTAGGACAGGGGGCAGATGAAGCTTTCTTT. The chain is built from TRBV5-1 and TRBJ1-1; TRBD1 matches 11 bases. CDR1 and CDR2 (germline): SGHRS, YFSETQ. J gave up 7 bases and V 1 base, and 6 bases lay outside the gene matches. The CDR3 consists of 15 residues.

This sequence joins TRBV13 and TRBJ2-1, with TRBD2 identical over 9 bases. This CDR3 has 19 residues. V shed 2 bases, J shed 0 bases, and the junction held 11 bases outside the gene matches. Germline V lookup: CDR1 PRHDT, CDR2 FYEKMQ (reference sequence). The CDR3 sequence: CASSLRGLAGLSSYNEQFF. Here the CDR3 DNA reads TGTGCCAGCAGCTTAAGAGGGCTAGCGGGACTAAGCTCCTACAATGAGCAGTTCTTC.

The rearrangement joins TRBV19 to TRBJ1-5; no firm D call. The germline V gene has CDR1 LNHDA and CDR2 SQIVND (reference sequence). CDR3 length: 17 amino acids. The V end was cut by 3 bases, the J end by 7 bases, with 22 bases between. The CDR3 is CASSIVWAGGGKQPQHF. CDR3 in DNA: TGTGCCAGTAGTATTGTATGGGCAGGTGGAGGTAAGCAGCCCCAGCATTTT.

This chain connects TRBV18 to TRBJ1-6, with TRBD1 matching over 9 bases. CDR3 length equals 15 residues. V lost 3 bases to trimming and J lost 9 bases; unmatched junction nucleotides: 6. The germline V gene has CDR1 KGHSH and CDR2 LQKENI. This chain's CDR3 is CASSPGQGFVSPLHF. The CDR3 region has the DNA TGTGCCAGCTCACCCGGACAGGGGTTCGTTTCACCCCTCCACTTT.

This clone was seen a few times. The V gene is TRBV5-6, the J gene TRBJ1-2; 7 bases are shared with TRBD1. V trimming: 1 base; J trimming: 4 bases; junction bases outside the gene matches: 7. The CDR3 runs 15 residues. CDR1 and CDR2 from the germline V gene are SGHDT and YYEEEE. CDR3 coding DNA: TGTGCCAGCAGCTTGCCTGGGACAGCCCTCTATGGCTACACCTTC. Protein: CASSLPGTALYGYTF.

V gene TRBV7-2 combines with J gene TRBJ1-2, with a weak D call TRBD1 (6 bases). Trimming cost V 2 bases and J 4 bases, with 8 bases left between them. The germline CDR1 and CDR2 sequences are SGHTA and FQGNSA. This CDR3 contains 13 residues. This CDR3 reads CASSLLDSYGYTF. The DNA of the CDR3 is TGTGCCAGCAGCTTATTGGACAGCTATGGCTACACCTTC.

The chain uses TRBV5-6 and TRBJ1-1; D might be TRBD1 (5 bases). Germline loops: CDR1 SGHDT, CDR2 YYEEEE. V was shortened by 3 bases and J by 1 base, with 16 bases between the two germline ends. CDR3 size: 16 residues. This CDR3 is CASSSPAGGGNTEAFF. CDR3 nucleotide sequence: TGTGCCAGCAGCTCGCCGGCCGGCGGGGGGAACACTGAAGCTTTCTTT.

The rearrangement joins TRBV18 to TRBJ2-7; a weak D match, TRBD1 (6 bases). The CDR3 is 13 amino acids. From germline, CDR1 is KGHSH and CDR2 LQKENI. V was cut by 3 bases and J by 3 bases, with 9 bases left in between. The CDR3 DNA reads TGTGCCAGCTCACCGCGGACAGTCTACGAGCAGTACTTC. Protein sequence: CASSPRTVYEQYF.

This clone was seen a handful of times. The chain recombines TRBV6-5 with TRBJ2-7; 10 bases fit TRBD1. CDR3 length: 14 amino acids. Germline assignment: CDR1 MNHEY and CDR2 SVGAGI. V dropped 2 bases and J dropped 2; count of bases not matched to a gene: 0. As DNA, the CDR3 is TGTGCCAGCAGTTACGGGACAGGGGCCTACGAGCAGTACTTC. Protein product: CASSYGTGAYEQYF.

The chain uses TRBV18 and TRBJ1-5; possible D gene TRBD1, 5 bases. The CDR3 contains 13 residues. CDR1 and CDR2 (germline): KGHSH, LQKENI. V shed 5 bases and J shed 11 bases, with 16 bases lying between them. The CDR3 DNA sequence: TGTGCCAGCTCAATTGGATGGGGCGAGGCCCAGCATTTT. Its translation is CASSIGWGEAQHF.

The CDR3 reads CASSSPDRGKTQYF. CDR3 nucleotides: TGTGCCAGCAGTTCGCCGGACAGGGGAAAGACCCAGTACTTC. The chain carries TRBV27 and TRBJ2-5, with 9 nucleotides matching TRBD1. The V gene's germline CDR1 is MNHEY and CDR2 SMNVEV (reference sequence). This CDR3 contains 14 residues. V lost 4 bases and J lost 6; bases outside the gene matches: 6.

This rearrangement joins TRBV11-2 to TRBJ1-1, with TRBD1 identical over 10 bases. CDR3 length equals 14 residues. Germline V gene data show CDR1 as SGHAT and CDR2 as FQNNGV. Germline trimming cut 3 bases from V and 4 bases from J; bases unmatched to any gene: 2. CDR3 sequence: CASSLTGGGTEAFF. The CDR3, as DNA: TGTGCCAGCAGCTTGACAGGGGGCGGCACTGAAGCTTTCTTT.

The V call is TRBV5-4, the J call TRBJ2-6, with 7 bases matching TRBD2. V lost 5 bases and J lost 2; bases outside the gene matches: 4. The length of the CDR3 is 15 residues. Germline-derived CDR1 and CDR2 are SGHNT and YYREEE (reference sequence). This chain's CDR3 is CASRGGVAGANVLTF. In DNA, the CDR3 is TGTGCCAGCAGGGGAGGGGTTGCTGGGGCCAACGTCCTGACTTTC.

The V call is TRBV6-6, the J call TRBJ1-2; D remains unclear. The CDR3 loop spans 14 amino acids. Germline CDR1 MNHNY, CDR2 SVGAGI (reference sequence). The V end was cut by 6 bases, the J end by 4 bases, with 15 bases between. CDR3 sequence reads: CASSPSGEVYGYTF. The CDR3 bases are TGTGCCAGCAGCCCCTCTGGGGAGGTCTATGGCTACACCTTC.

The rearrangement links TRBV19 to TRBJ2-7, with TRBD1 matching over 8 bases. V shed 6 bases and J 5 bases; nucleotides not matched to a gene: 12. The CDR3 sequence is 15 residues long. Germline V CDR1 and CDR2: LNHDA, SQIVND (reference sequence). CDR3 DNA sequence: TGTGCCAGTAGCAAAGGACAGGGAAAAAAAAACGAGCAGTACTTC. This codes for CASSKGQGKKNEQYF.

The rearrangement uses TRBV9 and TRBJ1-3, with 7 bases matching TRBD1. The CDR3 totals 15 residues. V was pared by 3 bases and J by 0 bases, with 3 bases of the junction left unmatched. Germline CDR1 and CDR2: SGDLS and YYNGEE. The CDR3 region is CASSAGQFSGNTIYF. CDR3 sequence (DNA): TGTGCCAGCAGCGCGGGACAGTTCTCTGGAAACACCATATATTTT.